This T cell receptor beta chain was documented in a study of blood T cell repertoires in COVID-19. In the authors' methods: How many nucleated cells were present was estimated from reference gene primer amplification. The data were produced by immunoSEQ multiplex PCR, yet TCRdb's version contains in-frame clones alone and is incomplete. V, J and clone size reflect that table, while D and trimming were determined from the DNA. The repertoire holds 150,000 to 200,000 clones, with more than 85% as singletons. Germline CDR1 reads MNHEY; CDR2 reads SVGAGI. The CDR3 spans 14 residues. The germline V and J ends were trimmed by 6 bases and 2 bases, with 12 bases remaining between them. Enrolment of Seattle patients took place during active infection, and they were followed longitudinally.

This receptor was identified in a woman aged 55-69 years with COVID-19, enrolled during active disease. This chain joins TRBV6-5 and TRBJ2-3; D may be TRBD2 (5 bases). The sequencing input was peripheral blood. Here the CDR3 DNA reads TGTGCCAGCAGCCGGGGTCTATACACAGATACGCAGTATTTT. Translated, it gives CASSRGLYTDTQYF.